This TCR beta chain was captured by sequencing in a study of type 1 regulatory T cells. Of note for this clonotype: The antigen is unknown.

TCRdb processed the reads anew with MiXCR; each CDR3 protein has one entry. The data show about 68,000 distinct CDR3 sequences, with nearly 65% seen just once and 7% to 8.5% held by the top ten. The CDR3 runs 15 residues. V was cut by 2 bases and J by 6 bases, with 16 bases left in between. From germline, CDR1 is MDHEN and CDR2 SYDVKM. The V gene is TRBV28, the J gene TRBJ1-2; a weak D match, TRBD1 (5 bases). Sequencing used cultured T cells, either the whole culture or a sorted T cell fraction (not recorded which). The subset: Tr1-enriched cell product generated in vitro against host alloantigens. The sequence was collected from a human donor in good health. The CDR3 DNA is TGTGCCAGCAGTTTAAGCCTCCGGGGGACGCATGGCTACACCTTC. Protein product: CASSLSLRGTHGYTF.